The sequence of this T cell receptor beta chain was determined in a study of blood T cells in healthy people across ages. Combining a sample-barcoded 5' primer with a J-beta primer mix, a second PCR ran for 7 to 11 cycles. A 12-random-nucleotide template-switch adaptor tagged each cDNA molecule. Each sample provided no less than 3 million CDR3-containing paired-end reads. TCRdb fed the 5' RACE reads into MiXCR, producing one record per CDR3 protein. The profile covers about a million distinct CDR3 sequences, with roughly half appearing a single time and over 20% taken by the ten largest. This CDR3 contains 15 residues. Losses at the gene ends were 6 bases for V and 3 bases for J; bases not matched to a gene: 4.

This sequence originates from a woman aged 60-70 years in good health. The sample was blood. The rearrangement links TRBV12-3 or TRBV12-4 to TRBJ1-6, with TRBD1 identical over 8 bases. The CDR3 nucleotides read TGTGCCAGCAGGAAGACAGGGGTCTATAATTCACCCCTCCACTTT. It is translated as CASRKTGVYNSPLHF.